The 22 T cell receptor beta chains below were found in one sample sequenced in a study of cytomegalovirus exposure and HLA in healthy donors (dated by TCRdb to about 2017). Library generation was performed with the immunoSEQ multiplex PCR assay. For the multiplex PCR, a mixture combining 60 forward primers for TCR Vbeta segments and 13 reverse primers for TCR Jbeta segments was used. Entries here come from immuneACCESS through TCRdb and include only in-frame sequences with V and J called. Some clones fail to appear in such tables; in the studies checked, an unresolved V gene covers under half of the shortfall, and the cause of the remainder is unknown. The sample data list 130,000 to 150,000 clones, and roughly 80% of these were observed just once. Approximately 6.3% of the sample lies in the top ten. Sequencing was performed on PBMCs. These receptors originate from a man aged 40-50 years in good health and CMV-seropositive.

The chain links TRBV25-1 to TRBJ2-7; maybe TRBD2 (6 bases). Per the germline V gene, CDR1 is MGHDK and CDR2 is SYGVNS. V was shortened by 7 bases and J by 7 bases, with 17 bases between the two germline ends. The CDR3 loop spans 13 amino acids. The CDR3 sequence: CASNPRETGEQYF. In DNA form, the CDR3 reads TGTGCCAGCAACCCCCGGGAGACCGGGGAGCAGTACTTC.

This sequence joins TRBV13 and TRBJ1-1; D is unresolved. V was shortened by 2 bases and J by 3 bases, with 16 bases between the two germline ends. The germline gives CDR1 PRHDT, CDR2 FYEKMQ (reference sequence). This CDR3 comprises 16 residues. The CDR3 bases are TGTGCCAGCAGCTTATTTTACGGTACGAGGGACACTGAAGCTTTCTTT. Its protein is CASSLFYGTRDTEAFF. The full variable domain, completed using reference TRBV13 and TRBJ1-1, is AAGVIQSPRHLIKEKRETATLKCYPIPRHDTVYWYQQGPGQDPQFLISFYEKMQSDKGSIPDRFSAQQFSDYHSELNMSSLELGDSALYFCASSLFYGTRDTEAFFGQGTRLTVV.

This clone was observed a single time. The chain is built from TRBV19 and TRBJ2-5; no definite D call. The CDR3 contains 12 residues. In germline, CDR1 is LNHDA, CDR2 SQIVND (reference sequence). V lost 6 bases, J lost 1 base, and 6 bases lay in between. CDR3 residues: CASRIGQETQYF. DNA for the CDR3: TGTGCCAGTAGGATCGGCCAAGAGACCCAGTACTTC. Using reference TRBV19 and TRBJ2-5 for the parts outside the CDR3, the full variable domain is DGGITQSPKYLFRKEGQNVTLSCEQNLNHDAMYWYRQDPGQGLRLIYYSQIVNDFQKGDIAEGYSVSREKKESFPLTVTSAQKNPTAFYLCASRIGQETQYFGPGTRLLVL.

The chain carries TRBV4-3 and TRBJ2-3; unclear D gene. CDR1 is LGHNA and CDR2 is YSLEER in the germline V gene. The CDR3 sequence is 17 residues long. V lost 4 bases, J lost 0 bases, and 17 bases lay in between. CDR3 coding DNA: TGCGCCAGCAGCCCTGCTAATGGCGGAACCAGCACAGATACGCAGTATTTT. As protein: CASSPANGGTSTDTQYF.

V is TRBV6-6 and J is TRBJ1-2; 11 bases line up with TRBD1. V trimming: 9 bases; J trimming: 10 bases; junction bases outside the gene matches: 4. Germline loops: CDR1 MNHNY, CDR2 SVGAGI (reference sequence). The CDR3 totals 11 residues. The CDR3 loop is CASGQGADYTF. Written as DNA, the CDR3 is TGTGCCAGTGGACAGGGGGCGGACTACACCTTC.

The V and J genes are TRBV4-1 and TRBJ2-5; D might be TRBD2 (7 bases). From germline, CDR1 is MGHRA and CDR2 YSYEKL. V shed 4 bases and J shed 14 bases, with 17 bases lying between them. The CDR3 length is 12 residues. The CDR3 loop reads CASSPWGLAAYF. The CDR3 DNA is TGCGCCAGCAGCCCCTGGGGGCTAGCGGCTTACTTC.

The rearrangement uses TRBV19 and TRBJ2-3, with D possibly being TRBD2 (6 bases). The germline CDR1 and CDR2 sequences are LNHDA and SQIVND (reference sequence). With 6 bases removed from V and 0 bases from J, the gap between germline ends came to 13 bases. The CDR3 sequence is 15 residues long. The CDR3 loop reads CASRHPGGSTDTQYF. For the CDR3, the DNA is TGTGCCAGTAGGCATCCCGGGGGTAGCACAGATACGCAGTATTTT.

V gene TRBV5-1 combines with J gene TRBJ2-5, with TRBD2 matching over 13 bases. This CDR3 has 18 residues. From germline, CDR1 is SGHRS and CDR2 YFSETQ. V was clipped by 3 bases and J by 5 bases; unmatched bases: 13. The chain's CDR3 is CASSSAQTGLAGRETQYF. The CDR3 DNA is TGCGCCAGCAGCTCGGCACAGACGGGACTAGCGGGAAGGGAGACCCAGTACTTC.

The chain employs TRBV10-3 and TRBJ2-7; 10 nucleotides align to TRBD1. V shed 0 bases, J shed 2 bases, and the junction held 13 bases outside the gene matches. Germline V CDR1 and CDR2: ENHRY, SYGVKD. This CDR3 is built from 19 residues. The DNA for the CDR3 is TGTGCCATCAGTGAGTCGACCGTGGTGCGACAGGGGGCGGCCTACGAGCAGTACTTC. Its translation is CAISESTVVRQGAAYEQYF.

The chain carries TRBV27 and TRBJ1-5; D is possibly TRBD1 (6 bases). Germline CDR1 is MNHEY and CDR2 is SMNVEV (reference sequence). Trimming took off 5 bases at V and 3 bases at J, with 11 bases between the two ends. The CDR3 length is 14 residues. CDR3 in amino acids: CASSPRQANQPQHF. The CDR3 bases are TGTGCCAGCAGTCCCCGACAGGCCAATCAGCCCCAGCATTTT.

The genes are TRBV13 and TRBJ2-2; TRBD1 matches at 10 bases. The CDR3 is 16 amino acids. The germline V gene has CDR1 PRHDT and CDR2 FYEKMQ (reference sequence). The V segment lost 5 bases and the J segment 3 bases; nucleotides outside the gene matches: 6. This CDR3 is CASSPTGQGDTGELFF. In DNA form, the CDR3 reads TGTGCCAGCAGCCCTACCGGACAGGGGGACACCGGGGAGCTGTTTTTT.

The chain carries TRBV7-2 and TRBJ1-5; TRBD1 might be the D (5 bases). The CDR3 consists of 15 residues. V lost 5 bases, J lost 0 bases, and 11 bases lay in between. Germline V gene data show CDR1 as SGHTA and CDR2 as FQGNSA. This chain's CDR3 is CASSQGASSNQPQHF. For the CDR3, the DNA is TGTGCCAGCAGCCAAGGGGCTAGTAGCAATCAGCCCCAGCATTTT.

The chain carries TRBV9 and TRBJ1-2; 7 nucleotides agree with TRBD1. The germline CDR1 and CDR2 sequences are SGDLS and YYNGEE. This CDR3 contains 15 residues. Losses at the gene ends were 1 base for V and 5 bases for J; bases not matched to a gene: 8. Here the CDR3 reads CASSVSIQGGYGYTF. The CDR3 DNA follows: TGTGCCAGCAGCGTATCTATCCAGGGGGGTTATGGCTACACCTTC.

This clone was seen once. The chain couples TRBV7-6 to TRBJ1-1; no clear D gene. Trimming shortened V by 1 base and J by 0 bases, and 3 bases separated the two germline ends. The CDR3 contains 13 residues. Germline V gene data show CDR1 as SGHVS and CDR2 as FNYEAQ. CDR3 in amino acids: CASSLDMNTEAFF. In DNA form, the CDR3 reads TGTGCCAGCAGCTTAGATATGAACACTGAAGCTTTCTTT.

V usage is TRBV4-2 and J usage is TRBJ1-2; D gene unclear. Germline assignment: CDR1 LGHNA and CDR2 YNFKEQ. The V end lost 4 bases, the J end lost 8 bases, and 17 bases lay between the germline ends. The CDR3 length is 14 residues. CDR3 nucleotides: TGTGCCAGCAGCCTACTAGGCGGCTCGGGGGGCTACACCTTC. Protein product: CASSLLGGSGGYTF.

The gene calls are TRBV7-6 and TRBJ1-5, with 8 bases identical to TRBD1. V lost 1 base, J lost 5 bases, and 4 bases stayed unmatched. There are 15 residues in the CDR3. CDR1 and CDR2 (germline): SGHVS, FNYEAQ. The CDR3: CASSLDQGADQPQHF. The CDR3 DNA follows: TGTGCCAGCAGCTTAGATCAGGGGGCCGATCAGCCCCAGCATTTT. Based on the CDR3 plus reference TRBV7-6 and TRBJ1-5, the full variable domain is GAGVSQSPRYKVTKRGQDVALRCDPISGHVSLYWYRQALGQGPEFLTYFNYEAQQDKSGLPNDRFSAERPEGSISTLTIQRTEQRDSAMYRCASSLDQGADQPQHFGDGTRLSIL.

J is TRBJ1-3 and V is TRBV27, with no clear D. This CDR3 region has 14 residues. V lost 3 bases and J lost 0, with 6 bases in between. Germline CDR1 reads MNHEY; CDR2 reads SMNVEV (reference sequence). CDR3 protein: CASSLANSGNTIYF. As DNA, the CDR3 is TGTGCCAGCAGTTTGGCCAACTCTGGAAACACCATATATTTT.

The J gene is TRBJ2-5, the V gene TRBV4-1, with D possibly TRBD2 on 6 matching bases. Germline V lookup: CDR1 MGHRA, CDR2 YSYEKL. The V gene lost 2 bases and the J gene lost 3 bases, with 13 bases spanning the gap. The CDR3 spans 15 residues. CDR3 sequence reads: CASSQLRTIKETQYF. CDR3 DNA sequence: TGCGCCAGCAGCCAACTAAGGACTATAAAAGAGACCCAGTACTTC.

The rearrangement uses TRBV5-1 and TRBJ2-7, with D possibly being TRBD1 (5 bases). V lost 1 base, J lost 1 base, and 9 bases lay in between. The CDR3 is 14 amino acids. CDR1 is SGHRS, CDR2 YFSETQ, per germline. The CDR3 nucleotides read TGCGCCAGCAGCTTGCTGACAGATTCCTACGAGCAGTACTTC. Translated: CASSLLTDSYEQYF.

CDR3: CASSFFGAGNTEAFF. The CDR3 bases are TGTGCCAGCAGCTTTTTTGGGGCAGGGAACACTGAAGCTTTCTTT. The chain links TRBV5-5 to TRBJ1-1, with D possibly TRBD1 on 5 matching bases. The CDR3 runs to 15 residues. Germline CDR1 is SGHKS and CDR2 is YYEKEE (reference sequence). Trimming removed 2 bases from V and 1 base from J, with 12 bases in between.

The chain recombines TRBV18 with TRBJ1-1; 12 bases line up with TRBD1. Per the germline V gene, CDR1 is KGHSH and CDR2 is LQKENI. Trimming cost V 5 bases and J 10 bases; bases outside gene matches: 8. The CDR3 consists of 14 residues. The CDR3 bases are TGTGCCAGCTCAGGGACAGGGGGCCCTGGGGGAGCTTTCTTT. Its translation: CASSGTGGPGGAFF. The entire variable domain, with the rest obtained from reference TRBV18 and TRBJ1-1, is as follows: NAGVMQNPRHLVRRRGQEARLRCSPMKGHSHVYWYRQLPEEGLKFMVYLQKENIIDESGMPKERFSAEFPKEGPSILRIQQVVRGDSAAYFCASSGTGGPGGAFFGQGTRLTVV.

The V and J genes are TRBV6-5 and TRBJ2-7, with 9 nucleotides matching TRBD2. Losses at the gene ends were 4 bases for V and 2 bases for J; bases not matched to a gene: 3. Germline V lookup: CDR1 MNHEY, CDR2 SVGAGI. CDR3 size: 14 residues. The CDR3: CASSWSGGPYEQYF. The CDR3 coding sequence is TGTGCCAGCAGTTGGAGCGGGGGGCCCTACGAGCAGTACTTC.